This passage covers 24 T cell receptor beta chains from one sample sequenced in a study of identical twins. TCRdb processed the 5' RACE reads anew with MiXCR; each CDR3 protein has one entry. The sample records 240,000 or so distinct CDR3 sequences, about 11% being singletons. Sample: memory T cells sorted from blood. Source of these receptors: a man aged 50-59 years in good health.

At least ten counts were recorded for this clonotype. J is TRBJ1-2 and V is TRBV28; D not certain. The length of the CDR3 is 14 residues. Germline V CDR1 and CDR2: MDHEN, SYDVKM. Trimming removed 7 bases at V and 8 bases at J, with 20 bases between. The CDR3 DNA is TGTGCCAGCACCACTGGCCCTGTCTATCGGGGCTACACCTTC. Translating gives CASTTGPVYRGYTF.

This clonotype was recorded a few times. V is TRBV3-1 and J is TRBJ1-6, with 8 bases fitting TRBD1. Germline loops: CDR1 LGHDT, CDR2 YNNKEL (reference sequence). The CDR3 is made up of 13 amino acids. V shed 9 bases, J shed 7 bases, and the junction held 5 bases outside the gene matches. The CDR3 coding sequence is TGTGCCAGTCGGACAGGGCGGAATTCACCCCTCCACTTT. It is translated as CASRTGRNSPLHF. The variable domain in full, completed from reference TRBV3-1 and TRBJ1-6, reads DTAVSQTPKYLVTQMGNDKSIKCEQNLGHDTMYWYKQDSKKFLKIMFSYNNKELIINETVPNRFSPKSPDKAHLNLHINSLELGDSAVYFCASRTGRNSPLHFGNGTRLTVT.

In DNA form, the CDR3 reads TGTGCCAGCAGCGTAAGGGGACAGGGGGCTGAGGGCTACACCTTC. This codes for CASSVRGQGAEGYTF. The chain carries TRBV9 and TRBJ1-2; 12 positions match TRBD1. Looked up from germline, CDR1 is SGDLS and CDR2 is YYNGEE. This CDR3 is built from 15 residues. V lost 1 base, J lost 8 bases, and 6 bases stayed unmatched. Drawing the rest from reference TRBV9 and TRBJ1-2, the complete variable domain is DSGVTQTPKHLITATGQRVTLRCSPRSGDLSVYWYQQSLDQGLQFLIQYYNGEERAKGNILERFSAQQFPDLHSELNLSSLELGDSALYFCASSVRGQGAEGYTFGSGTRLTVV.

This clonotype was counted only a few times. The CDR3 coding sequence is TGTGCCAGCAGCTTGAACAGGGAGGCCGGGGAGCTGTTTTTT. Translated: CASSLNREAGELFF. The V gene is TRBV7-2, the J gene TRBJ2-2, with D perhaps assigned TRBD1 or TRBD2 (6 bases each). This CDR3 contains 14 residues. V dropped 3 bases and J dropped 6 bases, with 11 bases sitting between them. Germline V gene sequence: CDR1 SGHTA, CDR2 FQGNSA.

This clonotype was counted between two and nine times. The chain recombines TRBV4-2 with TRBJ2-3, with 14 nucleotides matching TRBD2. The CDR3 has 18 amino acids. J lost 6 bases, V lost 2 bases, and 10 bases had no gene match. Looked up from germline, CDR1 is LGHNA and CDR2 is YNFKEQ. For the CDR3, the DNA is TGTGCCAGCAGCCAACCCATGACTAGCGGGAGGGCCTCGGATACGCAGTATTTT. Translated: CASSQPMTSGRASDTQYF.

This clonotype was detected ten times or more. The V gene is TRBV4-2, the J gene TRBJ1-2, with 7 nucleotides matching TRBD1. Losses at the gene ends were 1 base for V and 4 bases for J; bases not matched to a gene: 6. The CDR3 covers 15 residues. Germline values: CDR1 LGHNA, CDR2 YNFKEQ. CDR3 nucleotides: TGTGCCAGCAGCCAAGGACAGGGATTAGGCTATGGCTACACCTTC. This translates into CASSQGQGLGYGYTF.

V is TRBV7-9 and J is TRBJ2-5, with D perhaps TRBD1 (6 bases). There are 14 residues in the CDR3. CDR1 and CDR2 (germline): SEHNR, FQNEAQ (reference sequence). Between the trimmed V and J ends, which lost 5 bases and 1 base, there was a span of 11 bases. CDR3 in amino acids: CASSTQGTQETQYF. The CDR3, as DNA: TGTGCCAGCAGCACGCAGGGGACCCAAGAGACCCAGTACTTC. Full variable domain (rest looked up from reference TRBV7-9 and TRBJ2-5): DTGVSQNPRHKITKRGQNVTFRCDPISEHNRLYWYRQTLGQGPEFLTYFQNEAQLEKSRLLSDRFSAERPKGSFSTLEIQRTEQGDSAMYLCASSTQGTQETQYFGPGTRLLVL.

This clonotype was recorded many times. The chain carries TRBV4-3 and TRBJ1-1, with a weak D call TRBD1 (5 bases). The CDR3 runs to 13 residues. Per the germline V gene, CDR1 is LGHNA and CDR2 is YSLEER. The germline V and J ends were trimmed by 4 bases and 2 bases, with 8 bases remaining between them. This chain's CDR3 is CASSPGHNTEAFF. The CDR3 DNA follows: TGCGCCAGCAGCCCCGGACATAACACTGAAGCTTTCTTT.

The chain is built from TRBV9 and TRBJ2-1; 10 bases are shared with TRBD2. The trim removed 3 bases at V and 8 bases at J, leaving 14 bases unmatched. The CDR3 has 17 amino acids. CDR1 and CDR2 from the germline V gene are SGDLS and YYNGEE. CDR3 sequence reads: CASSARPPSGSKDEQFF. As DNA, the CDR3 is TGTGCCAGCAGCGCCCGTCCCCCTAGCGGGAGTAAAGATGAGCAGTTCTTC.

Ten or more counts support this clonotype. The J gene is TRBJ2-2, the V gene TRBV4-3; 8 nucleotides agree with TRBD2. Germline values: CDR1 LGHNA, CDR2 YSLEER. This CDR3 is 17 amino acids long. V was pared by 3 bases and J by 6 bases, with 12 bases of the junction left unmatched. The CDR3 protein is CASSHTPGGGGPGELFF. The CDR3 nucleotides read TGCGCCAGCAGCCACACACCCGGGGGGGGAGGCCCCGGGGAGCTGTTTTTT.

The chain carries TRBV2 and TRBJ1-1; weak D call: TRBD1 (6 bases). The germline V and J ends were trimmed by 7 bases and 1 base, with 16 bases remaining between them. The CDR3 sequence is 15 residues long. The germline V gene encodes CDR1 SNHLY and CDR2 FYNNEI. The CDR3 nucleotides are TGTGCCAGCACTTACAGGGTGAAGGGGAACACTGAAGCTTTCTTT. This translates into CASTYRVKGNTEAFF.

This clonotype occurred a few times. The gene calls are TRBV20-1 and TRBJ2-5; TRBD2 agrees at 13 bases. Germline trimming cut 4 bases from V and 5 bases from J; bases unmatched to any gene: 7. CDR1 DFQATT and CDR2 SNEGSKA come from the germline V gene (reference sequence). The CDR3 spans 15 residues. This chain's CDR3 is CSATRLAGGGETQYF. The CDR3 DNA sequence: TGCAGTGCTACCCGACTAGCGGGGGGCGGGGAGACCCAGTACTTC.

The V gene is TRBV20-1, the J gene TRBJ1-1; D call uncertain. CDR3 length: 14 amino acids. Germline CDR1 reads DFQATT; CDR2 reads SNEGSKA (reference sequence). The V and J ends lost 1 base and 1 base respectively, with 10 bases between them. CDR3 residues: CSARVGSENTEAFF. As DNA, the CDR3 is TGCAGTGCTAGAGTGGGCAGCGAGAACACTGAAGCTTTCTTT.

This clonotype was counted between two and nine times. This chain uses TRBV9 with TRBJ2-7; 10 bases align to TRBD1. Germline-derived CDR1 and CDR2 are SGDLS and YYNGEE. The CDR3 extends over 15 amino acids. V lost 4 bases to trimming and J lost 4 bases; unmatched junction nucleotides: 8. The DNA of the CDR3 is TGTGCCAGCAGCCCAGGGACAGGGGCCGGTTACGAGCAGTACTTC. Translating it yields CASSPGTGAGYEQYF.

This clonotype has at least ten counts. V is TRBV2 and J is TRBJ2-7; D remains unclear. The CDR3 spans 12 residues. V was cut by 1 base and J by 2 bases, with 3 bases left in between. CDR1 and CDR2 from the germline V gene are SNHLY and FYNNEI. The CDR3 is CASSEGPYEQYF. Here the CDR3 DNA reads TGTGCCAGCAGTGAAGGACCCTACGAGCAGTACTTC.

This clonotype was recorded a few times. The chain combines TRBV9 with TRBJ1-2; 7 positions agree with TRBD1. This CDR3 is built from 13 residues. After removal of 0 bases from V and 8 bases from J, the junction contained 4 bases not matched to a gene. The germline gives CDR1 SGDLS, CDR2 YYNGEE. CDR3 DNA: TGTGCCAGCAGCGTAGTGACAGGGACAGGCTACACCTTC. Protein sequence: CASSVVTGTGYTF.

The V gene is TRBV6-2 or TRBV6-3, the J gene TRBJ1-2, with 10 bases lining up with TRBD1. V trimming: 0 bases; J trimming: 7 bases; junction bases outside the gene matches: 5. There are 15 residues in the CDR3. CDR1 and CDR2 (germline): MNHEY, SVGEGT. CDR3 sequence: CASSYSTGGWSGYTF. CDR3 nucleotide sequence: TGTGCCAGCAGTTACTCGACAGGGGGCTGGAGTGGCTACACCTTC.

This clonotype appeared many times. This chain links TRBV7-9 with TRBJ2-1, with TRBD2 identical over 7 bases. The ends lost 1 base at V and 5 bases at J; junction bases unmatched: 5. The CDR3 consists of 15 residues. The germline CDR1 and CDR2 sequences are SEHNR and FQNEAQ (reference sequence). CDR3 DNA sequence: TGTGCCAGCAGCTTAGAGGGACTACTCAACAATGAGCAGTTCTTC. Protein: CASSLEGLLNNEQFF.

This chain joins TRBV6-2 or TRBV6-3 and TRBJ1-5; TRBD1 is a possible D gene (6 bases). Germline V lookup: CDR1 MNHEY, CDR2 SVGEGT. The CDR3 runs to 14 residues. Trimming left V 11 bases short and J 5 bases short, with 19 bases between. CDR3 DNA sequence: TGTGCCGCCTCCTTAGGGGGACTGCATCAGCCCCAGCATTTT. Translating gives CAASLGGLHQPQHF.

This clonotype was seen ten or more times. The rearrangement uses TRBV18 and TRBJ2-2; 9 nucleotides match TRBD1. The J segment lost 4 bases and the V segment lost 3 bases, leaving 12 bases of the junction unmatched. The CDR3 loop spans 18 amino acids. The germline V gene encodes CDR1 KGHSH and CDR2 LQKENI. Here the CDR3 reads CASSPIALGQGTTGELFF. Written as DNA, the CDR3 is TGTGCCAGCTCACCCATCGCCCTAGGACAGGGGACCACCGGGGAGCTGTTTTTT.

This clonotype has a count of ten or more. This chain joins TRBV4-3 and TRBJ1-2; 7 nucleotides line up with TRBD1. The CDR3 is 18 amino acids. V shed 0 bases and J 5 bases; nucleotides not matched to a gene: 15. The V gene's germline CDR1 is LGHNA and CDR2 YSLEER. The CDR3 DNA is TGCGCCAGCAGCCAAGAAGCCCGGTTGGAGGGGGCACGGTATGGCTACACCTTC. Amino acids: CASSQEARLEGARYGYTF.

CDR3 sequence reads: CASSQLDLPKYEQYF. Written as DNA, the CDR3 is TGTGCCAGCAGCCAACTGGACTTACCAAAGTACGAGCAGTACTTC. The genes are TRBV4-2 and TRBJ2-7; TRBD2 might be the D (5 bases). Germline CDR1 reads LGHNA; CDR2 reads YNFKEQ. CDR3 length equals 15 residues. The ends were cut back, 2 bases at V and 4 bases at J, with 15 bases in the middle.

This clonotype was counted between two and nine times. The chain has TRBV10-3 and TRBJ2-6; D may correspond to TRBD1 or TRBD2 (5 bases each). V was cut by 0 bases and J by 0 bases, with 15 bases left in between. The CDR3 contains 19 residues. CDR1 is ENHRY, CDR2 SYGVKD, per germline. CDR3 DNA sequence: TGTGCCATCAGTGAGTCCGCAGGGAGAGACGTCTCTGGGGCCAACGTCCTGACTTTC. Protein: CAISESAGRDVSGANVLTF.

A few counts support this clonotype. The gene calls are TRBV20-1 and TRBJ2-2; the match to TRBD1 covers 12 bases. J was trimmed by 6 bases and V by 6 bases; bases with no gene match: 8. There are 15 residues in the CDR3. CDR1 is DFQATT and CDR2 is SNEGSKA in the germline V gene (reference sequence). CDR3 amino acids: CSALLGQGAAGELFF. The CDR3 coding sequence is TGCAGTGCGCTGCTGGGACAGGGGGCCGCCGGGGAGCTGTTTTTT.